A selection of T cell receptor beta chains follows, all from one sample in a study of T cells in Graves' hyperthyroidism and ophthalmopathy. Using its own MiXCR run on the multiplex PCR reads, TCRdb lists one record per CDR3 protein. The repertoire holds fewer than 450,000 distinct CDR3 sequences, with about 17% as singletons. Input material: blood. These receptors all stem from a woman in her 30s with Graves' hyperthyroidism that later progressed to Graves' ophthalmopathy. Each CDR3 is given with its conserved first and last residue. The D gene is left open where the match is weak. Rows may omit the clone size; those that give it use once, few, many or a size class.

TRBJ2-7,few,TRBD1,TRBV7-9,TGTGCCAGCAGCTTAGGGGCAAACAGGGGAATTTCTTACGAGCAGTACTTC,CASSLGANRGISYEQYF
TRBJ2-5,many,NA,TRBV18,TGTGCCAGCTCACCAATCTCGGGGCAGTACCAAGAGACCCAGTACTTC,CASSPISGQYQETQYF
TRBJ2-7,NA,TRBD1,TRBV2,TGTGCCAGCAGTGATCCGGGACAGGGTGTGTACGAGCAGTACTTC,CASSDPGQGVYEQYF
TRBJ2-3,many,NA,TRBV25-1,TGTGCCAGCAGTTCAGGCGCAGATACGCAGTATTTT,CASSSGADTQYF
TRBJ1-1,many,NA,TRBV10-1,TGCGCCAGCAGTGAGACCCGCAGGAACACTGAAGCTTTCTTT,CASSETRRNTEAFF
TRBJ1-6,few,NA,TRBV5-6,TGTGCCAGCAGCTTGTCGGTATCTGGGGGTTCACCCCTCCACTTT,CASSLSVSGGSPLHF
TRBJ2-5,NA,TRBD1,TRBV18,TGTGCCAGCTCACCTGGTTCGGGTAAAGGACAGGGACAAGAGACCCAGTACTTC,CASSPGSGKGQGQETQYF
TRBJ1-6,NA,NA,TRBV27,TGTGCCAGCGGGTTGAGGGAGGACTATAATTCACCCCTCCACTTT,CASGLREDYNSPLHF
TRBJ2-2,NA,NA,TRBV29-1,TGCAGCGTTGAAGAGGGGAAAGTCCCCGGGGAGCTGTTTTTT,CSVEEGKVPGELFF
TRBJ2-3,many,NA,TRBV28,TGTGCCAGCACCGTTGCGGGCGGGAACACAGATACGCAGTATTTT,CASTVAGGNTDTQYF
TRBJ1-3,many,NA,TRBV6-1,TGTGCCAGCAGGGAGACAGGCCCTGGAAACACCATATATTTT,CASRETGPGNTIYF
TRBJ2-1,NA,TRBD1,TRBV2,TGTGCCAGCCTGACTGCATCCACAGGGGCAGGTGAGCAGTTCTTC,CASLTASTGAGEQFF
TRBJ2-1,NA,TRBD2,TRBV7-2,TGTGCCAGCAGCTTTCTAGCGGGGGGGCTAAGCTCCTACAATGAGCAGTTCTTC,CASSFLAGGLSSYNEQFF
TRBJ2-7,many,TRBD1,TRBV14,TGTGCCAGCAGCCGGCTGGGACAGGGGGTCTACGAGCAGTACTTC,CASSRLGQGVYEQYF
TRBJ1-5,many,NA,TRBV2,TGTGCCAGCAGTGACAGACACTCCGGTCAGCCCCAGCATTTT,CASSDRHSGQPQHF
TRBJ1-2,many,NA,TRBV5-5,TGTGCCAGCACCGGGGAGCATAAGGATGGCTACACCTTC,CASTGEHKDGYTF
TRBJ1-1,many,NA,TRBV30,TGTGCCTGGAGTGTACCCCCAGAAAACACTGAAGCTTTCTTT,CAWSVPPENTEAFF
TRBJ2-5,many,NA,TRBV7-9,TGTGCCAGCAGCTTAGTCGGGGGCGCCGAGACCCAGTACTTC,CASSLVGGAETQYF
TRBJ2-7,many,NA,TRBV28,TGTGCCAGCAGTCCCAGACAGGAGGTATCCGAGCAGTACTTC,CASSPRQEVSEQYF
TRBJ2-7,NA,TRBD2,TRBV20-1,TGCAGTGCTAACGGACTAGCGGGAGCTGGTTACGAGCAGTACTTC,CSANGLAGAGYEQYF
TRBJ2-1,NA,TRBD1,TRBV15,TGTGCCACCAGCAGAGATCCAAGAGAACAGGGGGCTTTTAATGAGCAGTTCTTC,CATSRDPREQGAFNEQFF
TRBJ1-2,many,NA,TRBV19,TGTGCCAGTTCCCGGACAGACAACTATGGCTACACCTTC,CASSRTDNYGYTF
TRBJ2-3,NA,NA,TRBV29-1,TGCAGCGTTGAAAACGAATCTCCAGATACGCAGTATTTT,CSVENESPDTQYF
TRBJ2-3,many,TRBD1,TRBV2,TGTGCCAGCAGTGAGGGACAGACCTCCACAGATACGCAGTATTTT,CASSEGQTSTDTQYF
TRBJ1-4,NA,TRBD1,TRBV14,TGTGCCAGCAGCAACAGACAGGGGCCTAATGAAAAACTGTTTTTT,CASSNRQGPNEKLFF